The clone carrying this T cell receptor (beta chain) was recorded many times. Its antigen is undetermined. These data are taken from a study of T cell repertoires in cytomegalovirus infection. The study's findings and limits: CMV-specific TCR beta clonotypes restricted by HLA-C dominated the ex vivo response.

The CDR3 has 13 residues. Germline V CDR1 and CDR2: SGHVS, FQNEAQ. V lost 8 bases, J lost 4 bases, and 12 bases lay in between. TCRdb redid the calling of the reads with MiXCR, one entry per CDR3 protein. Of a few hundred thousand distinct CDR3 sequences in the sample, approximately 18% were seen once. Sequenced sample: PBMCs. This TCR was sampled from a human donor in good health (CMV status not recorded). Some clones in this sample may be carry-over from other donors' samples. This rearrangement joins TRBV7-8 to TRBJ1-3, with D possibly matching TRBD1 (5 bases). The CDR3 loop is CASGGGWGNTIYF. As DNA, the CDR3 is TGTGCCAGCGGGGGGGGGTGGGGAAACACCATATATTTT.